What follows are 25 T cell receptor beta chains derived from one specimen sequenced in a study of blood T cell repertoires in COVID-19. Sequencing used immunoSEQ multiplex PCR; TCRdb keeps in-frame clones, though not all of them. In the table there are 230,000 or so clones, approximately 89% of which are singletons. Input material: PBMCs or T cells enriched from blood (not recorded which). Receptor source: a woman aged 40 to 55 with acute COVID-19.

The rearrangement links TRBV4-2 to TRBJ2-1; 9 bases align to TRBD1. Germline V gives CDR1 LGHNA, CDR2 YNFKEQ. The V and J ends lost 4 bases and 7 bases, in that order; junction bases with no gene match: 8. The CDR3 length is 15 residues. The CDR3 loop reads CASSRYRQGENEQFF. CDR3 DNA sequence: TGTGCCAGCAGCCGCTACCGACAGGGGGAGAATGAGCAGTTCTTC.

This clone was counted once. The V call is TRBV30, the J call TRBJ1-2; D is unresolved. Trimming shortened V by 3 bases and J by 8 bases, and 10 bases separated the two germline ends. This CDR3 is built from 11 residues. Germline loops: CDR1 GTSNPN, CDR2 SVGIG (reference sequence). The chain's CDR3 is CAWREEGGYTF. CDR3 DNA: TGTGCCTGGAGGGAGGAGGGAGGCTACACCTTC. Looking up the rest from reference TRBV30 and TRBJ1-2 gives the full variable domain: SQTIHQWPATLVQPVGSPLSLECTVEGTSNPNLYWYRQAAGRGLQLLFYSVGIGQISSEVPQNLSASRPQDRQFILSSKKLLLSDSGFYLCAWREEGGYTFGSGTRLTVV.

This clone was observed a handful of times. Other nucleotide sequences in the sample specify the same CDR3. V gene TRBV9 combines with J gene TRBJ1-6; TRBD1 might be the D (5 bases). CDR1 and CDR2 (germline): SGDLS, YYNGEE. Trimming took off 0 bases at V and 8 bases at J, with 9 bases between the two ends. The CDR3 is made up of 14 amino acids. CDR3 DNA: TGTGCCAGCAGCGTAGGAACGGGGGATTCACCCCTCCACTTT. Translation gives CASSVGTGDSPLHF. The full variable domain, rest sourced from reference TRBV9 and TRBJ1-6, is DSGVTQTPKHLITATGQRVTLRCSPRSGDLSVYWYQQSLDQGLQFLIQYYNGEERAKGNILERFSAQQFPDLHSELNLSSLELGDSALYFCASSVGTGDSPLHFGNGTRLTVT.

The chain links TRBV11-2 to TRBJ2-4; D is possibly TRBD1 (6 bases). There are 15 residues in the CDR3. Trimming took off 3 bases at V and 6 bases at J, with 15 bases between the two ends. The germline gives CDR1 SGHAT, CDR2 FQNNGV. The CDR3 DNA reads as TGTGCCAGCAGCTTCCGCCGCAGGGGTATAAACATTCAGTACTTC. Translating it yields CASSFRRRGINIQYF.

The DNA for the CDR3 is TGTGCCACCGCCAGACAGGGGACAACCCCCCCCCTCCACTTT. It translates to CATARQGTTPPLHF. J is TRBJ1-6 and V is TRBV24-1; 8 bases match TRBD1. CDR3 length: 14 residues. V shed 9 bases, J shed 13 bases, and the junction held 13 bases outside the gene matches. CDR1 is KGHDR, CDR2 SFDVKD, per germline.

The gene calls are TRBV4-3 and TRBJ1-2; D remains ambiguous. The CDR3 sequence is 14 residues long. The V and J ends lost 0 bases and 10 bases respectively, with 15 bases between them. Germline CDR1 LGHNA, CDR2 YSLEER. The CDR3 DNA reads as TGCGCCAGCAGCCAAGAAGGCGGAGGCTCCTCCTACACCTTC. Amino acids: CASSQEGGGSSYTF.

V is TRBV19 and J is TRBJ2-2, with unresolved D. The germline V gene has CDR1 LNHDA and CDR2 SQIVND (reference sequence). Trimming removed 4 bases at V and 1 base at J, with 13 bases between. This CDR3 contains 16 residues. The chain's CDR3 is CASSRYPNLNTGELFF. The CDR3 nucleotides are TGTGCCAGTAGTAGGTATCCTAATCTGAACACCGGGGAGCTGTTTTTT. Drawing the rest from reference TRBV19 and TRBJ2-2, the complete variable domain is DGGITQSPKYLFRKEGQNVTLSCEQNLNHDAMYWYRQDPGQGLRLIYYSQIVNDFQKGDIAEGYSVSREKKESFPLTVTSAQKNPTAFYLCASSRYPNLNTGELFFGEGSRLTVL.

The chain employs TRBV5-4 and TRBJ2-5; tentatively, D is TRBD1 (7 bases). This CDR3 comprises 17 residues. V lost 1 base, J lost 4 bases, and 20 bases lay in between. Germline V gives CDR1 SGHNT, CDR2 YYREEE (reference sequence). In DNA, the CDR3 is TGTGCCAGCAGCTTGCAACAGGGGAAGTGGGGGGCAGAGACCCAGTACTTC. Its protein is CASSLQQGKWGAETQYF.

The J gene is TRBJ2-6, the V gene TRBV7-9, with 7 bases identical to TRBD2. V was clipped by 0 bases and J by 4 bases; unmatched bases: 6. The CDR3 runs 17 residues. Per germline, CDR1 SEHNR and CDR2 FQNEAQ (reference sequence). CDR3 sequence: CASSLALGGPGANVLTF. The CDR3 coding sequence is TGTGCCAGCAGCTTAGCGCTGGGAGGGCCCGGGGCCAACGTCCTGACTTTC. Filled out from reference TRBV7-9 and TRBJ2-6, the complete variable domain reads DTGVSQNPRHKITKRGQNVTFRCDPISEHNRLYWYRQTLGQGPEFLTYFQNEAQLEKSRLLSDRFSAERPKGSFSTLEIQRTEQGDSAMYLCASSLALGGPGANVLTFGAGSRLTVL.

This chain uses TRBV6-2 or TRBV6-3 with TRBJ2-7; 8 positions agree with TRBD1. The length of the CDR3 is 15 residues. V shed 6 bases and J 0 bases; nucleotides not matched to a gene: 7. Per the germline V gene, CDR1 is MNHEY and CDR2 is SVGEGT. This chain's CDR3 is CASSKTGASSYEQYV. The CDR3 DNA follows: TGTGCCAGCAGCAAGACAGGGGCAAGCTCCTACGAGCAGTACGTC.

This clone showed up just once. This rearrangement joins TRBV25-1 to TRBJ1-4, with D unresolved. This CDR3 is built from 14 residues. Germline-derived CDR1 and CDR2 are MGHDK and SYGVNS. Trimming took off 2 bases at V and 7 bases at J, with 11 bases between the two ends. The CDR3 loop is CASSEAGVGEKLFF. The CDR3 bases are TGTGCCAGCAGTGAAGCCGGGGTTGGTGAAAAACTGTTTTTT.

This sequence joins TRBV24-1 and TRBJ1-2; TRBD1 matches 7 bases. Germline-derived CDR1 and CDR2 are KGHDR and SFDVKD. This CDR3 has 16 residues. V shed 3 bases, J shed 8 bases, and the junction held 14 bases outside the gene matches. This CDR3 is CATSDPRRQGGDGYTF. The CDR3 nucleotides read TGTGCCACCAGTGATCCTAGGAGACAGGGTGGGGACGGCTACACCTTC.

The gene calls are TRBV11-3 and TRBJ1-1; 7 nucleotides match TRBD1. The CDR3 runs to 14 residues. J lost 1 base, V lost 5 bases, and 4 bases had no gene match. CDR1 and CDR2 from the germline V gene are SGHNT and YENEEA. The CDR3 DNA sequence: TGTGCCAGCAGCCGACAGGGAGCGAACACTGAAGCTTTCTTT. It encodes CASSRQGANTEAFF.

The genes are TRBV20-1 and TRBJ2-3; no definite D call. Germline loops: CDR1 DFQATT, CDR2 SNEGSKA (reference sequence). V was shortened by 3 bases and J by 1 base, with 8 bases between the two germline ends. The CDR3 has 13 residues. The CDR3 DNA is TGCAGTGCTAGTTCTCAGGGCACAGATACGCAGTATTTT. Protein product: CSASSQGTDTQYF.

The V call is TRBV5-4, the J call TRBJ2-1, with TRBD2 matching over 8 bases. The CDR3 is 16 amino acids. The germline V gene has CDR1 SGHNT and CDR2 YYREEE (reference sequence). The V segment lost 2 bases and the J segment 3 bases; nucleotides outside the gene matches: 7. CDR3 protein: CASSLPGLGLYNEQFF. Written as DNA, the CDR3 is TGTGCCAGCAGCTTACCGGGACTAGGGCTCTACAATGAGCAGTTCTTC.

This clone was found a few times. The CDR3 loop reads CASSLENLLAGGYNEQFF. CDR3 coding DNA: TGTGCCAGCAGCTTAGAAAATTTACTAGCGGGAGGGTACAATGAGCAGTTCTTC. The chain combines TRBV5-4 with TRBJ2-1, with 13 bases lining up with TRBD2. Germline V gene lookup returns CDR1 SGHNT and CDR2 YYREEE (reference sequence). CDR3 length: 18 amino acids. Trimming took 2 bases from V and 4 from J; bases not matched to a gene: 9.

J is TRBJ1-3 and V is TRBV6-5, with D unclear. Trimming removed 0 bases at V and 3 bases at J, with 6 bases between. CDR1 is MNHEY and CDR2 is SVGAGI in the germline V gene. The CDR3 totals 14 residues. CDR3 nucleotide sequence: TGTGCCAGCAGTTACTCCGTCAGTGGAAACACCATATATTTT. Amino acid sequence: CASSYSVSGNTIYF.

V is TRBV10-3 and J is TRBJ1-4, with 8 bases matching TRBD1. Germline V gene data show CDR1 as ENHRY and CDR2 as SYGVKD. The CDR3 consists of 15 residues. With 3 bases clipped from V and 6 bases from J, the junction kept 6 bases outside the gene matches. As DNA, the CDR3 is TGTGCCATCAGTGATAATACAGGGGGTCATGAAAAACTGTTTTTT. Protein: CAISDNTGGHEKLFF.

The rearrangement uses TRBV5-1 and TRBJ2-7; D is possibly TRBD1 (5 bases). The CDR3 is 14 residues long. Deletions cut 6 bases from V and 6 bases from J, with 19 bases between. In germline, CDR1 is SGHRS, CDR2 YFSETQ. The CDR3 coding sequence is TGCGCCAGCAAAGGACAAGGCAGCCGTATCGAGCAGTACTTC. Its translation: CASKGQGSRIEQYF.

This chain connects TRBV11-3 to TRBJ2-1; D gene uncertain. The germline V gene has CDR1 SGHNT and CDR2 YENEEA. The ends were cut back, 0 bases at V and 3 bases at J, with 3 bases in the middle. CDR3 length equals 13 residues. CDR3 protein: CASSLDSYNEQFF. Here the CDR3 DNA reads TGTGCCAGCAGCTTAGACAGCTACAATGAGCAGTTCTTC. Full variable domain (remainder filled in from reference TRBV11-3 and TRBJ2-1): EAGVVQSPRYKIIEKKQPVAFWCNPISGHNTLYWYLQNLGQGPELLIRYENEEAVDDSQLPKDRFSAERLKGVDSTLKIQPAELGDSAVYLCASSLDSYNEQFFGPGTRLTVL.

Here the CDR3 reads CASSQSGTSDGGYTF. In DNA form, the CDR3 reads TGTGCCAGCAGCCAGAGCGGGACATCAGATGGCGGCTACACCTTC. J is TRBJ1-2 and V is TRBV4-2; maybe TRBD1 (6 bases). The germline gives CDR1 LGHNA, CDR2 YNFKEQ. This CDR3 comprises 15 residues. The V gene lost 3 bases and the J gene lost 8 bases, with 19 bases spanning the gap.

The V gene is TRBV24-1, the J gene TRBJ1-5, with D possibly being TRBD1 (6 bases). Trimming cost V 4 bases and J 2 bases, with 14 bases left between them. Germline loops: CDR1 KGHDR, CDR2 SFDVKD. The CDR3 length is 16 residues. CDR3 protein: CATSDHIGGGNQPQHF. The CDR3 nucleotides read TGTGCCACCAGTGACCACATAGGGGGTGGCAATCAGCCCCAGCATTTT.

The chain couples TRBV19 to TRBJ1-4; 8 bases agree with TRBD1. V was pared by 7 bases and J by 6 bases, with 7 bases of the junction left unmatched. Germline V CDR1 and CDR2: LNHDA, SQIVND (reference sequence). This CDR3 has 14 residues. This CDR3 is CASNEGQGYEKLFF. The CDR3 DNA reads as TGTGCCAGTAATGAAGGACAGGGATATGAAAAACTGTTTTTT.

The V gene is TRBV7-9, the J gene TRBJ2-7, with 7 bases identical to TRBD1. This CDR3 is 18 amino acids long. CDR1 is SEHNR, CDR2 FQNEAQ, per germline (reference sequence). The trim removed 4 bases at V and 3 bases at J, leaving 18 bases unmatched. The CDR3 region has the DNA TGTGCCAGCAGCTCCGACCGCCCGGGACAGATTTTTTTCTACGAGCAGTACTTC. Translating gives CASSSDRPGQIFFYEQYF.

The chain joins TRBV11-2 to TRBJ1-4; 9 bases match TRBD1. The V segment lost 2 bases and the J segment 4 bases; nucleotides outside the gene matches: 11. This CDR3 spans 18 amino acids. Germline-derived CDR1 and CDR2 are SGHAT and FQNNGV. CDR3 region: CASSLFPDRDRVNEKLFF. CDR3 in DNA: TGTGCCAGCAGCTTATTTCCGGACCGGGACAGGGTTAATGAAAAACTGTTTTTT.